The 6 T cell receptor beta chains below were found in one sample sequenced in a study of regulatory T cells in long-lasting Graves disease. The sample's time point: newly diagnosed GD, antithyroid drugs for less than 3 months. PBMC-derived RNA was used for the TCR library. Researchers made TCR beta libraries by using iRepertoire HTBI primers and running Arm-PCR on CDR3 regions. A single record per CDR3 protein comes from TCRdb applying MiXCR to the multiplex PCR reads. The sample shows about 240,000 distinct CDR3 sequences, 20% to 25% of them seen only once. Specimen: peripheral blood mononuclear cells (PBMCs), collected at new diagnosis, from a patient treated with antithyroid drugs. These receptors came from a female donor with Graves disease.

This clonotype was counted once. The chain has TRBV7-9 and TRBJ2-2; 10 bases line up with TRBD1. Per the germline V gene, CDR1 is SEHNR and CDR2 is FQNEAQ (reference sequence). This CDR3 is built from 15 residues. With 4 bases clipped from V and 6 bases from J, the junction kept 5 bases outside the gene matches. CDR3 nucleotide sequence: TGTGCCAGCAGCTCGGGACAGGGGAGCGCCGGGGAGCTGTTTTTT. It is translated as CASSSGQGSAGELFF.

The chain carries TRBV5-1 and TRBJ1-1; D uncertain. The CDR3 has 14 amino acids. Trimming removed 3 bases at V and 1 base at J, with 10 bases between. Germline values: CDR1 SGHRS, CDR2 YFSETQ. The chain's CDR3 is CASSSRVGNTEAFF. CDR3 bases: TGCGCCAGCAGCTCCCGAGTCGGGAACACTGAAGCTTTCTTT.

This clonotype was observed many times. In DNA form, the CDR3 reads TGTGCCAGCAAGGCGGTAGCGGGAGCCACAGATACGCAGTATTTT. It codes for CASKAVAGATDTQYF. V is TRBV6-1 and J is TRBJ2-3; TRBD2 matches 9 bases. There are 15 residues in the CDR3. V dropped 7 bases and J dropped 2; count of bases not matched to a gene: 7. The germline V gene has CDR1 MNHNS and CDR2 SASEGT.

This clonotype was observed many times. The CDR3: CASSLGRTTGELFF. The CDR3 nucleotides are TGTGCCAGCAGCTTAGGTCGGACCACCGGGGAGCTGTTTTTT. This chain joins TRBV5-4 and TRBJ2-2; no clear D. The germline gives CDR1 SGHNT, CDR2 YYREEE (reference sequence). The germline V and J ends were trimmed by 2 bases and 4 bases, with 9 bases remaining between them. The CDR3 extends over 14 amino acids.

This clonotype was counted at least ten times. The genes are TRBV4-3 and TRBJ1-2; D gene ambiguous. This CDR3 has 15 residues. V was clipped by 7 bases and J by 4 bases, with 19 bases between them. CDR1 LGHNA and CDR2 YSLEER come from the germline V gene. The CDR3: CASTPRLELGYGYTF. The CDR3 DNA reads TGCGCCAGCACACCAAGACTCGAGTTGGGCTATGGCTACACCTTC.

This chain uses TRBV15 with TRBJ1-2; D is uncertain. Germline CDR1 reads LNHNV; CDR2 reads YYDKDF (reference sequence). The CDR3 spans 15 residues. V was clipped by 0 bases and J by 2 bases, with 10 bases between them. The CDR3 bases are TGTGCCACCAGCAGAGATTTCTCCCGAAACTATGGCTACACCTTC. Translated: CATSRDFSRNYGYTF.